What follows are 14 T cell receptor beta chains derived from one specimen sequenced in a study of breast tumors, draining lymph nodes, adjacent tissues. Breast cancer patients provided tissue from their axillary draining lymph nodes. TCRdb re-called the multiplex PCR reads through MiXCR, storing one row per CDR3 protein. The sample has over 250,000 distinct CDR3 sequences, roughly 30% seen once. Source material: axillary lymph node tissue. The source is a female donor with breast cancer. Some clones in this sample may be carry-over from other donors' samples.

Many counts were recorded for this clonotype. The CDR3, as DNA: TGTGCCAGCAGCCGAAGGGGGGGACAGCAAACTTACGAGCAGTACTTC. Translating gives CASSRRGGQQTYEQYF. The chain links TRBV14 to TRBJ2-7; either TRBD1 or TRBD2 may fit D (7 bases each). CDR3 size: 16 residues. V shed 4 bases and J shed 4 bases, with 20 bases lying between them. Germline loops: CDR1 SGHDN, CDR2 FVKESK.

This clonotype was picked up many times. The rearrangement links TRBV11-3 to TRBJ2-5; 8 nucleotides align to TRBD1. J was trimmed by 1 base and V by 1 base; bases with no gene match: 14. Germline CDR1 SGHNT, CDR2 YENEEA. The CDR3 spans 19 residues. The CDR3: CASSLGWTGSHKIQETQYF. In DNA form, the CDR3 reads TGTGCCAGCAGCTTAGGTTGGACAGGGTCCCATAAAATCCAAGAGACCCAGTACTTC.

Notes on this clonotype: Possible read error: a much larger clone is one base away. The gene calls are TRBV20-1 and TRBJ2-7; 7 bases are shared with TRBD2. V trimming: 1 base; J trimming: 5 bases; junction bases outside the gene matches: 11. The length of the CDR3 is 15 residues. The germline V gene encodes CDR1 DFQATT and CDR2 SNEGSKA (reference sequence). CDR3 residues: CSARVPGRGTNEQYF. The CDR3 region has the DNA TGCAGTGCTAGAGTACCGGGACGGGGGACTAACGAGCAGTACTTC.

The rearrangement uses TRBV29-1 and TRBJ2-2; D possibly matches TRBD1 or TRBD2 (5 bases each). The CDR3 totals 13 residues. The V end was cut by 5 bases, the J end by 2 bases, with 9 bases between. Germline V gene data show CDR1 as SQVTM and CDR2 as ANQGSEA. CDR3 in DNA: TGCAGCGTTCCTCGGGACAACACCGGGGAGCTGTTTTTT. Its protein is CSVPRDNTGELFF.

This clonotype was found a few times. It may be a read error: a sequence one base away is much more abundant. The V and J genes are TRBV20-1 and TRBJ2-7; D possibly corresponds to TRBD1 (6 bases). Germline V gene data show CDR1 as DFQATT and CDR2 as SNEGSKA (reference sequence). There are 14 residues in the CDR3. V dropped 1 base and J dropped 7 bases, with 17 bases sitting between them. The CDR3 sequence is CSARGSQGPGEQYF. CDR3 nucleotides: TGCAGTGCTAGAGGTTCGCAGGGGCCGGGGGAGCAGTACTTC.

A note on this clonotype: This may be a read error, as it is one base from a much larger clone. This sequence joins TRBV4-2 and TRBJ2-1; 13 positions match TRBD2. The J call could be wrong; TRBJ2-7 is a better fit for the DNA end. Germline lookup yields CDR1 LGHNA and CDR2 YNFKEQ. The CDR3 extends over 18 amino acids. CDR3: CASSQDLLAGGTYNEQYF. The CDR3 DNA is TGTGCCAGCAGCCAAGACCTACTAGCGGGAGGGACCTACAATGAGCAGTACTTC.

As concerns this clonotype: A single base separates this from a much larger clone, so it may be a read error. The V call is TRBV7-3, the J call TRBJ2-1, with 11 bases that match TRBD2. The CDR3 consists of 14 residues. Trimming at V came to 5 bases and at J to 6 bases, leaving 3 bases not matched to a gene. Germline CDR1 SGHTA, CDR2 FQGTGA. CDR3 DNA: TGTGCCAGCAGCCGTAGCGGGGGGGGCAATGAGCAGTTCTTC. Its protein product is CASSRSGGGNEQFF.

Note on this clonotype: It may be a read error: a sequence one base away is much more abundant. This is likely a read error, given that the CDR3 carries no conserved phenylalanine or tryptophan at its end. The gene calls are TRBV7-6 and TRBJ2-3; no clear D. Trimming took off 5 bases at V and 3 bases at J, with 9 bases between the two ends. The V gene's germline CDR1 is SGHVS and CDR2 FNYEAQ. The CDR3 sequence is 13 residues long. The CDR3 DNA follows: TGTGCCAGCAGCCCCCGACCGACAGATACGCAGTATTCT. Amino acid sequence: CASSPRPTDTQYS.

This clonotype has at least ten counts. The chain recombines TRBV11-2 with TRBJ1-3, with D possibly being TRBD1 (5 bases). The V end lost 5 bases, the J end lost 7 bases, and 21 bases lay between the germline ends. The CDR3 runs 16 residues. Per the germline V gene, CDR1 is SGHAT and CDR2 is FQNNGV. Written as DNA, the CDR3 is TGTGCCAGCAGCGCCTCGGCACAGGTCGCTTCGAACACCATATATTTT. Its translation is CASSASAQVASNTIYF.

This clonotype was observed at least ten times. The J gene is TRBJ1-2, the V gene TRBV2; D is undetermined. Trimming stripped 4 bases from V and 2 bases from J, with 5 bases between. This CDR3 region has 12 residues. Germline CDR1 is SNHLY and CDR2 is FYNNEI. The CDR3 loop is CASSGQNYGYTF. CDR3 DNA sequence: TGTGCCAGCAGTGGTCAGAACTATGGCTACACCTTC. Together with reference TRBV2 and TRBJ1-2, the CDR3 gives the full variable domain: EPEVTQTPSHQVTQMGQEVILRCVPISNHLYFYWYRQILGQKVEFLVSFYNNEISEKSEIFDDQFSVERPDGSNFTLKIRSTKLEDSAMYFCASSGQNYGYTFGSGTRLTVV.

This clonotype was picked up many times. Written as DNA, the CDR3 is TGTGCCAGCAGTTACTCGGGACGGAGTAATGAAAAACTGTTTTTT. This encodes CASSYSGRSNEKLFF. The rearrangement joins TRBV6-6 to TRBJ1-4; D might be TRBD1 (5 bases). The length of the CDR3 is 15 residues. CDR1 MNHNY and CDR2 SVGAGI come from the germline V gene (reference sequence). The V end was cut by 0 bases, the J end by 4 bases, with 9 bases between.

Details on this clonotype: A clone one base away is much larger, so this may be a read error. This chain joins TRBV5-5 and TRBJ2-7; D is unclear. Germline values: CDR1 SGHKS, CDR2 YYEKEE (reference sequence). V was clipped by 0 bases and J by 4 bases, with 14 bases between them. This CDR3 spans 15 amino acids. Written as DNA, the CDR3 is TGTGCCAGCAGCTTGGACCCGGGTAAGGTTTACGAGCAGTACTTC. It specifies CASSLDPGKVYEQYF.

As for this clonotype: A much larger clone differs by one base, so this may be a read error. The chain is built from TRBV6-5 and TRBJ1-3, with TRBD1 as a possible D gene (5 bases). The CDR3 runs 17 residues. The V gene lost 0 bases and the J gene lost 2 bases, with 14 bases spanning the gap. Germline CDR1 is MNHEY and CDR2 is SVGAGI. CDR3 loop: CASSYSSIGVPGNTIYF. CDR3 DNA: TGTGCCAGCAGTTACTCGAGTATAGGGGTACCTGGAAACACCATATATTTT.

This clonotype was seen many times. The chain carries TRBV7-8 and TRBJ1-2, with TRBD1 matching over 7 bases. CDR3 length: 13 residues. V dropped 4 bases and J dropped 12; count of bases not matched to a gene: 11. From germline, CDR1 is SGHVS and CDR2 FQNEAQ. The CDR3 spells CASSSGTALGNTF. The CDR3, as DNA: TGTGCCAGCAGCTCCGGGACAGCCCTGGGTAACACCTTC.